This T cell receptor beta chain was sequenced in a study of T cell responses to AZD1222 COVID-19 vaccine (dated by TCRdb to the early 2020s). Context from the whole study: AZD1222 recipients with second doses at about 4 weeks or about 12 weeks were pooled, because spike-specific TCR depth and breadth did not differ between schedules. TCR sequencing was performed for roughly 240 trial participants, of whom around 210 were given two doses of AZD1222 and approximately 25 were given two doses of MenACWY control vaccine. Trial participants were enrolled by age into subgroups of 18-55, 56-69 and 70-plus years, and roughly 150, 30 and 60 TCR-sequenced participants, respectively, were included in these subgroups.

What this sample's time point label stands for: baseline before first vaccination. The vaccinee samples were drawn from two UK trials, COV001 and COV002, one of which was a single-blind randomized controlled phase 2/3 trial testing AZD1222 (ChAdOx1 nCoV-19) in healthy adults. Trial participant PBMC samples were collected at day 0 and day 28 after the second dose for TCRbeta chain sequencing. CDR3 length: 13 amino acids, cysteine to phenylalanine. The retained sequence is limited to the CDR3, 39 bases, with the frame set at the first base. CDR1 and CDR2, per the germline V gene, are SNHLY and FYNNEI. V is cut by 1 base and J by 5 bases, and the space between the germline ends is 6 bases. General conclusions and limits of the study: The whole spike protein was spanned by vaccine-associated CD4 TCRs, and dominant responses were seen in regions 160-218 and 743-854. Spike-specific TCR breadth and depth rose significantly after two AZD1222 doses compared with day 0 and with MenACWY recipients. Participants were mostly white British, with more females than males. The authors suggested clonal diversity may have been underestimated. In the small 56-69-year group, the increase in depth fell short of significance, most likely because of low power. Nearly half of unique spike-specific TCRs reportedly recognized epitopes outside regions mutated in the B.1.351 and B.1.1.7 variants. Because no samples from the day 14 peak response were available, repertoires could be characterized only after the peak T cell response. Conclusions about previously exposed vaccinees are limited, since just a handful of AZD1222 recipients were seropositive for SARS-CoV-2 at baseline.

The CDR3 regions of human TCRbeta chains were analyzed by immunosequencing. In the authors' own workflow: TCRs in the repertoires were compared against a reference library of SARS-CoV-2-specific TCRs that had been generated with the MIRA antigen-specificity platform. Breadth was defined as the fraction of unique TCRs that were SARS-CoV-2-associated, and depth was defined as the fraction of total T cells that were SARS-CoV-2-associated. Each spike-specific TCR was assigned to its reactive spike region and to a CD4 or CD8 class using the MIRA data. Log10-transformed breadth and depth values were compared by one-way ANOVA with Sidak's multiple comparisons tests. Held by TCRdb, this immuneACCESS table contains in-frame sequences only and omits some clones. Under half of the omission traces to an unresolved V gene where checked; the cause of the rest is unknown. Clonal size and the V and J genes are those of that table, whereas D and trimming came from the DNA. The sample records 150,000 to 200,000 clones, roughly 94% of which are singletons. Together, the top ten hold about 0.6% of the sample.

As concerns this clone: What this receptor recognizes is not known. No base quality values were provided; no much bigger clone lies one nucleotide off.

The sequencing used peripheral blood, collected on day 0 of AZD1222 vaccination. The TCR sequence derives from an adult in good health. The V and J segments used are TRBV2 and TRBJ1-5; the D gene cannot be named for sure. The DNA is as follows: TGTGCCAGCAGTGAAGGCAGCCATCAGCCCCAGCATTTT. Its protein product is CASSEGSHQPQHF.